This TCR beta chain was recovered during a study of T cell repertoires in cytomegalovirus infection. Study-level background: As its CMV epitopes, the study selected recently identified HLA-C-restricted and well-studied HLA-B-restricted targets. Indicated by public TCR beta signatures were CMV infection and matching HLA type.

Each CDR3 protein gets one entry after TCRdb re-called the reads with MiXCR. Of under 95,000 distinct CDR3 sequences in the sample, 40% to 50% were seen once. The CDR3 has 17 residues. J lost 2 bases, V lost 5 bases, and 13 bases had no gene match. Germline V gives CDR1 MNHEY, CDR2 SMNVEV (reference sequence). Comments on this clonotype: Its antigen is currently unknown.

Sequencing used CD8+ T cells from cultured PBMCs, obtained from culture after CMV antigen stimulation. This TCR derives from a human donor in good health (CMV status not recorded). Some clones in this sample may be carry-over from other donors' samples. The V call is TRBV27, the J call TRBJ2-3; 7 bases line up with TRBD2. The CDR3 DNA reads TGTGCCAGCAGTATACTTTCGCCTAGCGGATTCACAGATACGCAGTATTTT. Its translation: CASSILSPSGFTDTQYF.